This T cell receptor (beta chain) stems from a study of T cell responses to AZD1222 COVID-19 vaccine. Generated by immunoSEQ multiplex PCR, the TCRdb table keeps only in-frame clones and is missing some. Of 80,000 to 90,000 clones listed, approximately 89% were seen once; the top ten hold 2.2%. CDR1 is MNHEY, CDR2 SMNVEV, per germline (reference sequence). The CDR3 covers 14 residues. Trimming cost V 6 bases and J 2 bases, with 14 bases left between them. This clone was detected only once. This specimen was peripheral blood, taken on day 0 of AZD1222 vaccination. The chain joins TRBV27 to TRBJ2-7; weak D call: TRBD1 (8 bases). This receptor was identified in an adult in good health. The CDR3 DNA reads TGTGCCAGCAGAGACAGGGGAGGGACCTACGAGCAGTACTTC. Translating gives CASRDRGGTYEQYF.